The T cell receptor (beta chain) under discussion was sequenced for a study of identifying expanded T cells in peripheral blood. Study-level findings and limits: Across healthy donors, higher total template counts meant significantly greater roughly 2-week count variance. About 1.2 clones differed between technical replicates, versus around 15 and 19 over time.

During the collection period, no donor immune events like infections were recorded. Comment on this clone: Its matching antigen is unknown.

This table comes from immunoSEQ multiplex PCR, and its TCRdb copy is limited to in-frame clones, with some not included. The sample has about 110,000 clones; roughly 90% are singletons. The sequencing sample was made of blood. This TCR derives from a person between 18 and 69 years old in good health.

In nucleotides, the CDR3 is TGTGCCTGGCAAGGGAATAGCAATCAGCCCCAGCATTTT. Translation: CAWQGNSNQPQHF. This chain joins TRBV30 and TRBJ1-5; D gene ambiguous. CDR3 length: 13 amino acids. Germline V gene lookup returns CDR1 GTSNPN and CDR2 SVGIG (reference sequence). The V gene lost 5 bases and the J gene lost 0 bases, with 8 bases spanning the gap.